This T cell receptor (beta chain) was identified during a study of blood T cell repertoires in COVID-19. Study as a whole: COVID-19 samples, acute and convalescent, were from the United States, Italy and Spain. Nucleic acid was either cDNA or gDNA, and it came from T cells, B-cell-depleted T cells, or PBMCs.

In the original workflow: From reference gene primer amplification, estimates of nucleated cell counts were derived. Libraries were prepared by immunoSEQ multiplex PCR; TCRdb keeps only in-frame clonotypes and omits some of them. That table supplies the V and J calls and clone size; D and trimming were determined from the DNA. The sample has about 150,000 clones, 80% to 90% seen once. This CDR3 region has 15 residues. Trimming took 5 bases from V and 7 from J, leaving 15 bases between them. Germline values: CDR1 MNHEY, CDR2 SVGAGI. Sequencing used peripheral blood. The chain carries TRBV6-5 and TRBJ1-6; D gene uncertain. This clonotype was obtained from a man older than 75 with acute or convalescent COVID-19. CDR3 DNA sequence: TGTGCCAGCAGTCACCCCCGCGGCGAGAATTCACCCCTCCACTTT. This encodes CASSHPRGENSPLHF.